The 3 T cell receptor beta chains presented below share a single source sample, sequenced in a study of neurological immune-mediated disorders. TCRdb reprocessed the 5' RACE reads via MiXCR and lists one record per CDR3 protein. The profile shows 39,000 or so distinct CDR3 sequences, approximately 5% of them singletons. Sequenced input: CD4+ T cells from blood. The origin of the receptors is a man younger than 30 in good health.

At least ten counts were recorded for this clonotype. The V gene is TRBV20-1, the J gene TRBJ2-3; no clear D gene. The V gene's germline CDR1 is DFQATT and CDR2 SNEGSKA (reference sequence). The CDR3 spans 12 residues. The germline V and J ends were trimmed by 3 bases and 3 bases, with 7 bases remaining between them. The CDR3 protein is CSARGMTDTQYF. DNA of the CDR3: TGCAGTGCTAGGGGGATGACAGATACGCAGTATTTT.

This clonotype was seen many times. The chain couples TRBV24-1 to TRBJ1-1, with D perhaps TRBD1 (5 bases). Per the germline V gene, CDR1 is KGHDR and CDR2 is SFDVKD. This CDR3 has 13 residues. V was shortened by 3 bases and J by 7 bases, with 11 bases between the two germline ends. CDR3 in DNA: TGTGCCACCAGTGATGCCGGGGGGGATGAAGCTTTCTTT. This codes for CATSDAGGDEAFF.

Relative to its sample, this clonotype is medium-sized. The CDR3 loop is CASSQGLAGGPSRTDTQYF. In DNA, the CDR3 is TGCGCCAGCAGCCAAGGACTAGCGGGGGGGCCATCCCGCACAGATACGCAGTATTTT. The rearrangement joins TRBV4-3 to TRBJ2-3; 14 bases match TRBD2. The CDR3 extends over 19 amino acids. Trimming took 1 base from V and 1 from J; bases not matched to a gene: 7. Germline V gene lookup returns CDR1 LGHNA and CDR2 YSLEER.